Below, 7 T cell receptor beta chains from the same sample are listed, as sequenced in a study of control samples from healthy donors and cancer patients. The data were produced by immunoSEQ multiplex PCR, yet TCRdb's version contains in-frame clones alone and is incomplete. This sample has about 120,000 clones, with around 89% found just once. Sequencing was carried out using blood. These receptors came from a man aged 45-65 years in good health.

This chain joins TRBV4-2 and TRBJ1-1; D call uncertain. CDR1 is LGHNA and CDR2 is YNFKEQ in the germline V gene. The CDR3 totals 15 residues. Trimming pared 0 bases from V and 6 bases from J, leaving 14 bases between. The DNA of the CDR3 is TGTGCCAGCAGCCAAGAGGAGGGTTTAGGGTCTGAAGCTTTCTTT. This codes for CASSQEEGLGSEAFF.

The V gene is TRBV30, the J gene TRBJ2-1, with 12 nucleotides matching TRBD1. Germline values: CDR1 GTSNPN, CDR2 SVGIG (reference sequence). The V gene end was trimmed by 4 bases and the J gene end by 2 bases; junction bases not matched to a gene: 3. The CDR3 has 15 amino acids. The CDR3 bases are TGTGCCTGGACCGGGACAGGGGGCCCCTACAATGAGCAGTTCTTC. Translation: CAWTGTGGPYNEQFF. Full variable domain (remainder filled in from reference TRBV30 and TRBJ2-1): SQTIHQWPATLVQPVGSPLSLECTVEGTSNPNLYWYRQAAGRGLQLLFYSVGIGQISSEVPQNLSASRPQDRQFILSSKKLLLSDSGFYLCAWTGTGGPYNEQFFGPGTRLTVL.

A remark on this clone: It is unclear where the CDR3 begins or ends on the DNA, so no DNA is shown, and the CDR3 is as TCRdb lists it. The chain carries TRBV21-1 and TRBJ1-1; the table's D call, TRBD1, was not checked against the DNA. TRBV21-1 counts as a pseudogene. The CDR3 length equals 16 residues, ends included. This CDR3 is CASSKWGQGANTEAFF.

This clone was found once. The chain links TRBV19 to TRBJ2-4, with D tentatively TRBD2 (7 bases). CDR3 length equals 14 residues. In germline, CDR1 is LNHDA, CDR2 SQIVND (reference sequence). Trimming removed 1 base at V and 7 bases at J, with 11 bases between. CDR3 sequence (DNA): TGTGCCAGTAGTATAGCTGGGGGGGCTAACATTCAGTACTTC. It yields the protein CASSIAGGANIQYF.

Only a few counts were recorded for this clone. The chain combines TRBV5-5 with TRBJ2-7; tentatively, D is TRBD1 or TRBD2 (6 bases each). This CDR3 spans 15 amino acids. The ends were cut back, 0 bases at V and 1 base at J, with 11 bases in the middle. Looked up from germline, CDR1 is SGHKS and CDR2 is YYEKEE (reference sequence). The CDR3 DNA is TGTGCCAGCAGCTTGGGCCGGAGGGGGTCCTACGAGCAGTACTTC. This gives the protein CASSLGRRGSYEQYF.

The chain has TRBV28 and TRBJ2-3, with TRBD1 identical over 8 bases. The J segment lost 1 base and the V segment lost 6 bases, leaving 6 bases of the junction unmatched. Per the germline V gene, CDR1 is MDHEN and CDR2 is SYDVKM. This CDR3 is built from 15 residues. The CDR3 loop is CASRTSGQGTDTQYF. CDR3 DNA sequence: TGTGCCAGCAGAACCTCGGGACAGGGCACAGATACGCAGTATTTT.

The chain carries TRBV10-3 and TRBJ1-4; TRBD1 might be the D (5 bases). The CDR3 has 16 amino acids. V shed 3 bases and J shed 1 base, with 12 bases lying between them. CDR1 ENHRY and CDR2 SYGVKD come from the germline V gene. The CDR3 DNA is TGTGCCATCAGTGAATTAGGGGTCGGAACTAATGAAAAACTGTTTTTT. This translates into CAISELGVGTNEKLFF.